The subject of this entry is one T cell receptor (beta chain). Its target is not known. Reverse transcription used about 0.45 to 1 ug RNA and random hexamers. Amplification of TCR beta CDR3 spanned 54 Vbeta and 13 Jbeta via immunoSEQ multiplex PCR. TCRdb reprocessed the immunoSEQ multiplex PCR reads with MiXCR, giving one entry per CDR3 protein. The sample holds 200,000 to 300,000 distinct CDR3 sequences; just under 95% are singletons and the top ten take 0.055% to 0.075%. Trimming stripped 3 bases from V and 5 bases from J, with 16 bases between. The CDR3 loop spans 15 amino acids. Germline values: CDR1 SNHLY, CDR2 FYNNEI. The source of the sample is a study of CD8 T cells in Susac syndrome. Each multiple sclerosis control was a treatment-naive patient with relapsing-remitting disease that was either stable or active. TEMRA cells were FACS-enriched, while CD8+ and CD4+ T cells were negatively isolated.

Study results and caveats: The study recognized that its TCR sequencing and HLA analysis covered a relatively small number of individuals.

The chain couples TRBV2 to TRBJ2-5; D is uncertain. Input material: CD4+ T cells from PBMCs. This clonotype was sampled from a human donor with multiple sclerosis. CDR3 DNA sequence: TGTGCCAGCAGTGACGAGGACGGATTATGGGAGACCCAGTACTTC. Its protein is CASSDEDGLWETQYF.